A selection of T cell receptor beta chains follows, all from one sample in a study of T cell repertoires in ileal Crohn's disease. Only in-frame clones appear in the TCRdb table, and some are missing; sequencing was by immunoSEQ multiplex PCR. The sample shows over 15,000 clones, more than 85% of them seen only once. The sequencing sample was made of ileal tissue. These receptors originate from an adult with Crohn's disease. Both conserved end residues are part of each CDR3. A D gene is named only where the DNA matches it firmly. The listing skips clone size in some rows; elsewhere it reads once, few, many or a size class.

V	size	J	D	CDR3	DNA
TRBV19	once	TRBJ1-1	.	CASRPAKNTEAFF	TGTGCCAGTAGACCCGCCAAGAACACTGAAGCTTTCTTT
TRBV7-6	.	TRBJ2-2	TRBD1	CASSYIPPGQSTGELFF	TGTGCCAGCAGCTATATACCACCGGGACAGTCAACCGGGGAGCTGTTTTTT
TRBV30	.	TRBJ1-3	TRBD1	CAWSVDRVSPGNTIYF	TGTGCCTGGAGTGTCGACAGGGTATCTCCTGGAAACACCATATATTTT
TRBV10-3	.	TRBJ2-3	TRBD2	CAISDPSTSGGPDTQYF	TGTGCCATCAGTGACCCCTCGACTAGCGGGGGACCAGATACGCAGTATTTT
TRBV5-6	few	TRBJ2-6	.	CASSFIPRSGANVLTF	TGTGCCAGCAGCTTCATACCCCGGTCCGGGGCCAACGTCCTGACTTTC
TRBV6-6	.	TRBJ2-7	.	CASSYPSDEQYF	TGTGCCAGCAGTTACCCCTCAGACGAGCAGTACTTC
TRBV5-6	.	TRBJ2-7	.	CASSFGWGRPYEQYF	TGTGCCAGCAGCTTCGGTTGGGGACGACCCTACGAGCAGTACTTC
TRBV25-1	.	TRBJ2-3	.	CASSAGGGQRTDTQYF	TGTGCCAGCAGCGCTGGGGGGGGCCAGCGCACAGATACGCAGTATTTT
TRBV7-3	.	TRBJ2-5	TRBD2	CASSLGAPGRAETQYF	TGTGCCAGCAGCTTAGGAGCTCCCGGGAGGGCGGAGACCCAGTACTTC
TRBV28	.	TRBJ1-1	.	CASSFSGRGYTEAFF	TGTGCCAGCAGTTTCAGCGGCCGGGGTTACACTGAAGCTTTCTTT